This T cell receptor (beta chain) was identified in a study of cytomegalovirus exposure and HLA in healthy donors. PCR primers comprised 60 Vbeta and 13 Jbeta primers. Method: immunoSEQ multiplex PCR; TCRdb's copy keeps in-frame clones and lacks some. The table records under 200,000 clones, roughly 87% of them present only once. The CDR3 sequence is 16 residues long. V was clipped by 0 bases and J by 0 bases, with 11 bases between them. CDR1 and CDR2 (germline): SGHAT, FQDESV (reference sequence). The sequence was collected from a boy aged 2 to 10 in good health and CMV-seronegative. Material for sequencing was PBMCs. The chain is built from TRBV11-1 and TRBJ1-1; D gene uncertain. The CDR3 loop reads CASSLARGSVNTEAFF. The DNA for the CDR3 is TGTGCCAGCAGCTTAGCGCGTGGCAGCGTGAACACTGAAGCTTTCTTT. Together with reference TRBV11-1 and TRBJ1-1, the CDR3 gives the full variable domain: EAEVAQSPRYKITEKSQAVAFWCDPISGHATLYWYRQILGQGPELLVQFQDESVVDDSQLPKDRFSAERLKGVDSTLKIQPAELGDSAMYLCASSLARGSVNTEAFFGQGTRLTVV.